Below, 16 T cell receptor beta chains from the same sample are listed, as sequenced in a study of CD8+CD57+ T cells in acquired aplastic anemia. Genomic DNA served as template for TCR beta VDJ and CDR3 profiling. TCRdb fed the reads into MiXCR, producing one record per CDR3 protein. The sample carries roughly 170,000 distinct CDR3 sequences, nearly 50% recorded once. Patients sequenced had flow cytometry evidence of CD8+CD57+ cell expansion. The material sequenced was sorted CD4+, CD8+, or CD8+CD57+ T cells (not recorded which) from PBMCs. The source is a human donor with aplastic anemia.

Many counts were recorded for this clonotype. The chain recombines TRBV19 with TRBJ2-1, with D possibly matching TRBD1 (6 bases). Trimming left V 3 bases short and J 4 bases short, with 13 bases between. CDR1 and CDR2 from the germline V gene are LNHDA and SQIVND (reference sequence). CDR3 length: 15 amino acids. CDR3 in DNA: TGTGCCAGTAGTATGGGGCAGGGGTTATACAATGAGCAGTTCTTC. Its translation: CASSMGQGLYNEQFF.

There are many counts of this clonotype. The chain links TRBV3-1 to TRBJ2-7; 7 positions match TRBD2. This CDR3 has 14 amino acids. In germline, CDR1 is LGHDT, CDR2 YNNKEL (reference sequence). The trim removed 4 bases at V and 2 bases at J, leaving 5 bases unmatched. The CDR3 nucleotides read TGTGCCAGCAGCCCCGCGGGGGAGGCCTACGAGCAGTACTTC. As protein: CASSPAGEAYEQYF.

This clonotype was seen only a few times. J is TRBJ1-6 and V is TRBV2; 7 bases match TRBD1. V was pared by 6 bases and J by 9 bases, with 14 bases of the junction left unmatched. The CDR3 sequence is 16 residues long. Germline CDR1 and CDR2: SNHLY and FYNNEI. The DNA for the CDR3 is TGTGCCAGCAGCCCCTTCGGAGGGGGCGGAGGTTCACCCCTCCACTTT. Amino acids: CASSPFGGGGGSPLHF. The complete variable domain, with remaining parts taken from reference TRBV2 and TRBJ1-6, reads EPEVTQTPSHQVTQMGQEVILRCVPISNHLYFYWYRQILGQKVEFLVSFYNNEISEKSEIFDDQFSVERPDGSNFTLKIRSTKLEDSAMYFCASSPFGGGGGSPLHFGNGTRLTVT.

The genes are TRBV10-3 and TRBJ2-7; 9 bases align to TRBD1. Germline CDR1 reads ENHRY; CDR2 reads SYGVKD. After removal of 7 bases from V and 3 bases from J, the junction contained 7 bases not matched to a gene. The CDR3 contains 14 residues. The CDR3 region is CAINQRGQGYEQYF. DNA of the CDR3: TGTGCCATCAACCAAAGGGGACAGGGCTACGAGCAGTACTTC.

This clonotype was seen more than once but under ten times. This rearrangement joins TRBV2 to TRBJ1-2; D gene unclear. Germline V lookup: CDR1 SNHLY, CDR2 FYNNEI. The CDR3 extends over 11 amino acids. Trimming pared 7 bases from V and 7 bases from J, leaving 10 bases between. CDR3 loop: CASTESRGYTF. For the CDR3, the DNA is TGTGCCAGCACGGAGAGTCGTGGCTACACCTTC.

The CDR3: CATSVNPNNSPLHF. CDR3 in DNA: TGTGCCACCAGCGTTAACCCCAATAATTCACCCCTCCACTTT. The chain carries TRBV15 and TRBJ1-6; D is unresolved. The CDR3 loop spans 14 amino acids. The germline V gene has CDR1 LNHNV and CDR2 YYDKDF (reference sequence). Trimming stripped 5 bases from V and 5 bases from J, with 10 bases between. Variable domain in full (rest from reference TRBV15 and TRBJ1-6): DAMVIQNPRYQVTQFGKPVTLSCSQTLNHNVMYWYQQKSSQAPKLLFHYYDKDFNNEADTPDNFQSRRPNTSFCFLDIRSPGLGDTAMYLCATSVNPNNSPLHFGNGTRLTVT.

In its sample, this clonotype was seen a few times. At one end, the junction sequence differs from germline, possibly due to a read error. The chain carries TRBV3-1 and TRBJ1-3; D perhaps matches TRBD1 (5 bases). The CDR3 consists of 14 residues. Per the germline V gene, CDR1 is LGHDT and CDR2 is YNNKEL (reference sequence). DNA of the CDR3: TGTGCCAGCAGCCAACGGGGCGGTGGAGACACCATATATTTT. Translation: CASSQRGGGDTIYF.

The V gene is TRBV18, the J gene TRBJ1-1, with D perhaps matching TRBD1 (5 bases). The germline CDR1 and CDR2 sequences are KGHSH and LQKENI. The length of the CDR3 is 15 residues. V was trimmed by 6 bases and J by 0 bases, leaving 14 bases between them. Written as DNA, the CDR3 is TGTGCCAGCTCGCCCTCGGGGGGGGTGAACACTGAAGCTTTCTTT. Its translation is CASSPSGGVNTEAFF.

In regard to this clonotype: At one end the junction does not follow the germline gene, possibly because of a read error. The V call is TRBV9, the J call TRBJ2-6, with TRBD1 identical over 10 bases. This CDR3 has 14 amino acids. Germline-derived CDR1 and CDR2 are SGDLS and YYNGEE. The CDR3 DNA reads as TGTGCCAGCAGCAGAAGGACAGGGGGTAGCACTGAAGCTTTC. It translates to CASSRRTGGSTEAF.

The chain joins TRBV15 to TRBJ2-2; 8 bases align to TRBD1. Germline CDR1 is LNHNV and CDR2 is YYDKDF (reference sequence). The CDR3 length is 17 residues. V lost 0 bases, J lost 4 bases, and 7 bases stayed unmatched. This chain's CDR3 is CATSRDRGQATTGELFF. CDR3 DNA sequence: TGTGCCACCAGCAGAGACCGGGGACAGGCGACCACCGGGGAGCTGTTTTTT.

This clonotype was picked up one time. The V and J genes are TRBV2 and TRBJ1-1; a possible D gene is TRBD1 (6 bases). This CDR3 region has 15 residues. The germline V and J ends were trimmed by 6 bases and 0 bases, with 14 bases remaining between them. Germline-derived CDR1 and CDR2 are SNHLY and FYNNEI. The chain's CDR3 is CASSPQGTLNTEAFF. As DNA, the CDR3 is TGTGCCAGCAGCCCACAGGGTACTCTGAACACTGAAGCTTTCTTT.

The chain recombines TRBV19 with TRBJ1-2; D remains unclear. Deletions cut 6 bases from V and 1 base from J, with 15 bases between. The CDR3 totals 15 residues. Germline CDR1 reads LNHDA; CDR2 reads SQIVND (reference sequence). The CDR3 coding sequence is TGTGCCAGTAGCGTTGGTTTGCCCGGTAACTATGGCTACACCTTC. Translating gives CASSVGLPGNYGYTF.

This clonotype was seen more than once but under ten times. This chain uses TRBV20-1 with TRBJ1-4; 9 nucleotides align to TRBD1. Germline V CDR1 and CDR2: DFQATT, SNEGSKA (reference sequence). This CDR3 contains 15 residues. The ends lost 0 bases at V and 8 bases at J; junction bases unmatched: 7. CDR3 amino acids: CSARDRDRAREKLFF. Here the CDR3 DNA reads TGCAGTGCTAGAGATAGGGACAGGGCGCGGGAAAAACTGTTTTTT.

The V and J genes are TRBV24-1 and TRBJ2-6, with D perhaps matching TRBD2 (5 bases). The CDR3 is made up of 16 amino acids. Germline values: CDR1 KGHDR, CDR2 SFDVKD. Trimming took off 8 bases at V and 0 bases at J, with 13 bases between the two ends. The CDR3 reads CATNDPSLSGANVLTF. The CDR3 bases are TGTGCCACCAATGACCCTAGCCTCTCTGGGGCCAACGTCCTGACTTTC.

This clonotype was detected a few times. This rearrangement joins TRBV20-1 to TRBJ2-7; weak D call: TRBD2 (6 bases). The CDR3 runs 13 residues. With 6 bases removed from V and 3 bases from J, the gap between germline ends came to 15 bases. Looked up from germline, CDR1 is DFQATT and CDR2 is SNEGSKA (reference sequence). CDR3 sequence (DNA): TGCAGTGCCGTAGGAGGGACTGGCTACGAGCAGTACTTC. The encoded protein is CSAVGGTGYEQYF.

There are many counts of this clonotype. The chain joins TRBV5-4 to TRBJ1-3, with no clear D. The CDR3 contains 14 residues. Per the germline V gene, CDR1 is SGHNT and CDR2 is YYREEE (reference sequence). V was pared by 4 bases and J by 0 bases, with 8 bases between. The CDR3 reads CASSAMYSGNTIYF. CDR3 sequence (DNA): TGTGCCAGCAGCGCCATGTACTCTGGAAACACCATATATTTT. Using reference TRBV5-4 and TRBJ1-3 for the parts outside the CDR3, the full variable domain is ETGVTQSPTHLIKTRGQQVTLRCSSQSGHNTVSWYQQALGQGPQFIFQYYREEENGRGNFPPRFSGLQFPNYSSELNVNALELDDSALYLCASSAMYSGNTIYFGEGSWLTVV.